Listed below are T cell receptor beta chains from one sample, sequenced in a study of T cell responses to AZD1222 COVID-19 vaccine. The table came from immunoSEQ multiplex PCR; TCRdb's copy has only in-frame clones and leaves some out. The profile shows approximately 140,000 clones, 89% of them singletons. The specimen was peripheral blood, collected on day 0 of AZD1222 vaccination. These receptors all stem from an adult in good health. CDR3s include the opening cysteine and the closing phenylalanine or tryptophan. D genes are given only for firm matches. Size values are once, few and many counts, or a class for expanded clones, and some rows have none.

v_gene	j_gene	abundance	d_gene	CDR3aa	CDR3nt
TRBV2	TRBJ2-5	.	TRBD1	CASSEGQGGETQYF	TGTGCCAGCAGTGAGGGACAGGGGGGAGAGACCCAGTACTTC
TRBV7-9	TRBJ2-7	.	.	CAGQLNEQYF	TGTGCCGGCCAGCTTAACGAGCAGTACTTC
TRBV28	TRBJ2-3	.	.	CASRDSGNTDTQYF	TGTGCCAGCCGGGATTCTGGGAACACAGATACGCAGTATTTT
TRBV28	TRBJ1-2	.	.	CASSNQRGRGYTF	TGTGCCAGCAGTAATCAACGGGGGCGCGGCTACACCTTC
TRBV12-5	TRBJ1-5	.	TRBD1	CASGLYPGGLSGSNQPQHF	TGTGCTAGTGGTTTATATCCAGGGGGCTTATCAGGGAGCAATCAGCCCCAGCATTTT
TRBV28	TRBJ1-5	.	TRBD1	CASSRNWDRIVPQHF	TGTGCCAGCAGTCGGAATTGGGACAGGATCGTTCCCCAGCATTTT
TRBV7-3	TRBJ2-1	.	TRBD2	CASSLNGRNNEQFF	TGTGCCAGCAGCTTAAACGGGAGGAACAATGAGCAGTTCTTC
TRBV28	TRBJ2-2	.	TRBD1	CASRWDRGQAGELFF	TGTGCCAGCAGATGGGACAGGGGGCAGGCCGGGGAGCTGTTTTTT
TRBV7-2	TRBJ1-1	.	.	CASSLDWGWAFF	TGTGCCAGCAGCTTAGATTGGGGCTGGGCTTTCTTT
TRBV6-4	TRBJ2-1	.	TRBD2	CASSDSKTLLGEGLAGENDEQFF	TGTGCCAGCAGTGACTCGAAAACCCTACTCGGAGAGGGACTAGCGGGAGAAAACGATGAGCAGTTCTTC
TRBV7-8	TRBJ1-2	.	TRBD1	CASSLELRGGNYGYTF	TGTGCCAGCAGCTTAGAACTCAGGGGGGGTAACTATGGCTACACCTTC
TRBV12-3/TRBV12-4	TRBJ1-4	.	.	CASSRRTNEKLFF	TGTGCCAGCAGTCGGAGAACTAATGAAAAACTGTTTTTT
TRBV27	TRBJ1-5	once	.	CASSLTFYSNQPQHF	TGTGCCAGCAGTTTGACATTTTATAGCAATCAGCCCCAGCATTTT
TRBV3-1/TRBV3-2	TRBJ1-3	.	.	CASSQEGESNTIYF	TGTGCCAGCAGCCAAGAGGGGGAGTCAAACACCATATATTTT